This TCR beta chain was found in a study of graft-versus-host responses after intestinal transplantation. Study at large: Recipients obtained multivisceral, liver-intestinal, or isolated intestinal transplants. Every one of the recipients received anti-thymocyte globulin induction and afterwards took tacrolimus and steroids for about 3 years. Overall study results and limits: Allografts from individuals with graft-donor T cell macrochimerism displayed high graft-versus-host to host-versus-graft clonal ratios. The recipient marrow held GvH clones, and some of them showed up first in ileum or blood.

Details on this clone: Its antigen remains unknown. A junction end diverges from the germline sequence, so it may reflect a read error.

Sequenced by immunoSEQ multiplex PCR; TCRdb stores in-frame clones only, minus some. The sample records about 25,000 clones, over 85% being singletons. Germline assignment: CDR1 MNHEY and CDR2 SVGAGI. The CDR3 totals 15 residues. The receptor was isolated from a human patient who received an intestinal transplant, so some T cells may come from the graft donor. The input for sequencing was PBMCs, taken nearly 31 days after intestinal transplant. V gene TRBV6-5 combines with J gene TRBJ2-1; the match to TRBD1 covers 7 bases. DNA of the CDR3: TGTGCCAGCAGTTACAACAGGGGCATCCACAATGGGCAGTTCTTC. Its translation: CASSYNRGIHNGQFF.